One sample yielded the 8 T cell receptor beta chains listed below, sequenced in a study of human T cells and chemical hapten exposure. Documented time point: patch test 1, 2 weeks after DPC sensitization. Indicated treatment: therapeutic diphenylcyclopropenone sensitization with weekly scalp DPC. From the RACE reads, TCRdb called clonotypes with MiXCR, one entry per CDR3 protein. The sample shows 65,000 to 80,000 distinct CDR3 sequences, 10% of them seen only once. Sequences were derived from whole blood, sampled in connection with sensitization to the hapten diphenylcyclopropenone (DPC). These receptors were taken from a woman aged 50 to 65 with alopecia areata. Some clones in this sample may be carry-over from other donors' samples.

The sample holds many counts of this clonotype. The chain has TRBV7-9 and TRBJ2-5; 15 bases match TRBD2. CDR3 length equals 17 residues. Germline CDR1 and CDR2: SEHNR and FQNEAQ (reference sequence). Losses at the gene ends were 4 bases for V and 5 bases for J; bases not matched to a gene: 8. CDR3 coding DNA: TGTGCCAGCAGCTCGGGACTAGCGGGAGGCTCCGCGGAGACCCAGTACTTC. Translation gives CASSSGLAGGSAETQYF. Supplemented by reference TRBV7-9 and TRBJ2-5, the full variable domain reads DTGVSQNPRHKITKRGQNVTFRCDPISEHNRLYWYRQTLGQGPEFLTYFQNEAQLEKSRLLSDRFSAERPKGSFSTLEIQRTEQGDSAMYLCASSSGLAGGSAETQYFGPGTRLLVL.

This chain links TRBV29-1 with TRBJ2-5, with D tentatively TRBD2 (7 bases). The CDR3 covers 13 residues. CDR1 is SQVTM and CDR2 is ANQGSEA in the germline V gene. V was clipped by 7 bases and J by 0 bases, with 12 bases between them. Here the CDR3 reads CSGRGTNQETQYF. The CDR3 nucleotides are TGCAGCGGGCGGGGGACAAACCAAGAGACCCAGTACTTC.

J is TRBJ2-1 and V is TRBV5-6, with D hard to call. V was cut by 0 bases and J by 8 bases, with 6 bases left in between. The CDR3 is made up of 12 amino acids. Germline-derived CDR1 and CDR2 are SGHDT and YYEEEE. CDR3 nucleotide sequence: TGTGCCAGCAGCTTGGGACTTCATGAGCAGTTCTTC. It is translated as CASSLGLHEQFF.

The chain has TRBV7-9 and TRBJ1-4; maybe TRBD1 (5 bases). Deletions cut 2 bases from V and 8 bases from J, with 18 bases between. Germline V gives CDR1 SEHNR, CDR2 FQNEAQ (reference sequence). CDR3 length: 16 amino acids. The CDR3 bases are TGTGCCAGCAGCTTACCCGTCACAGCGGGACGAGAAAAACTGTTTTTT. This translates into CASSLPVTAGREKLFF. Full variable domain (outside the CDR3, taken from reference TRBV7-9 and TRBJ1-4): DTGVSQNPRHKITKRGQNVTFRCDPISEHNRLYWYRQTLGQGPEFLTYFQNEAQLEKSRLLSDRFSAERPKGSFSTLEIQRTEQGDSAMYLCASSLPVTAGREKLFFGSGTQLSVL.

This clonotype was picked up a small number of times. The chain links TRBV5-1 to TRBJ1-6; D gene uncertain. V gave up 0 bases and J gave up 8 bases, with 12 bases separating them. The CDR3 totals 15 residues. Germline lookup yields CDR1 SGHRS and CDR2 YFSETQ. The CDR3 DNA is TGCGCCAGCAGCTTGGCAGGACGGTTGGATTCACCCCTCCACTTT. Protein product: CASSLAGRLDSPLHF.

This clonotype was picked up a small number of times. The chain is built from TRBV6-4 and TRBJ2-3, with D possibly being TRBD2 (5 bases). This CDR3 contains 14 residues. CDR1 is MRHNA and CDR2 is SNTAGT in the germline V gene. V was clipped by 3 bases and J by 2 bases, with 9 bases between them. The CDR3 here is CASSEDLATDTQYF. CDR3 bases: TGTGCCAGCAGTGAGGACTTGGCCACAGATACGCAGTATTTT.

Ten or more counts support this clonotype. The J gene is TRBJ1-2, the V gene TRBV12-3 or TRBV12-4; D is possibly TRBD1 (5 bases). The V and J ends lost 5 bases and 4 bases respectively, with 8 bases between them. This CDR3 comprises 12 residues. The DNA of the CDR3 is TGTGCCAGCAGTCTAGACAGCTATGGCTACACCTTC. This codes for CASSLDSYGYTF.

This clonotype appeared a few times. The chain couples TRBV5-1 to TRBJ2-5; the D call may be TRBD1 or TRBD2 (6 bases each). CDR3 length equals 15 residues. Germline V CDR1 and CDR2: SGHRS, YFSETQ. V was cut by 6 bases and J by 5 bases, with 20 bases left in between. The CDR3 sequence: CASNPWGAQQETQYF. The CDR3 coding sequence is TGCGCCAGCAACCCCTGGGGGGCTCAGCAGGAGACCCAGTACTTC. Complete variable domain (other parts from reference TRBV5-1 and TRBJ2-5): KAGVTQTPRYLIKTRGQQVTLSCSPISGHRSVSWYQQTPGQGLQFLFEYFSETQRNKGNFPGRFSGRQFSNSRSEMNVSTLELGDSALYLCASNPWGAQQETQYFGPGTRLLVL.